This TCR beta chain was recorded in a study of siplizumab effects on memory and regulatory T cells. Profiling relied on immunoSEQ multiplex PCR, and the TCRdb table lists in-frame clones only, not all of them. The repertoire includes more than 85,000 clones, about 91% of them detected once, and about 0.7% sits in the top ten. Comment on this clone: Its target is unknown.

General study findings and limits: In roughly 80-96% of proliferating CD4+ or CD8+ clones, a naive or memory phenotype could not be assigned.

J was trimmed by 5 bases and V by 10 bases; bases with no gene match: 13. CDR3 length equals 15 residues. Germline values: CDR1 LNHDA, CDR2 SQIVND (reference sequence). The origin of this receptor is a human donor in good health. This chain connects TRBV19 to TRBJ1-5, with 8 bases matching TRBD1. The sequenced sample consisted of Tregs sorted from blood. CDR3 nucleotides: TGTGCCACCAACTTTCGGACAGGGTGGGATCAGCCCCAGCATTTT. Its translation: CATNFRTGWDQPQHF.